This T cell receptor (beta chain) was profiled in a study of early T cells in non-severe SARS-CoV-2 infection (dated by TCRdb to about 2021). For the wider study: Bulk RNA from unsorted whole blood was used for TCR sequencing, so alpha and beta chains could not be paired. Summary of the overall study and its limitations: VDJdb matching was skewed toward anti-spike CD8 responses, so virus-specific expansions were likely underestimated and private and CD4 specificities were missed.

Set within a cohort of healthcare workers in London, UK, this nested case-control study involved weekly PCR testing of nasopharyngeal swabs along with blood sampling. Healthcare workers were recruited during the week of the UK lockdown, between 23 and 31 March 2020, and followed weekly for up to roughly 15 weeks. Libraries were constructed by 5' RACE. Sequenced on a NextSeq 500. To correct for sequencing error and PCR bias, the TCR library protocol tagged individual cDNA molecules with unique molecular identifiers. TCR alpha and beta chains were both sequenced, and the abundances of alpha and beta sequences in each sample were closely correlated with each other. In the paper's pipeline: Decombinator V4 was used to perform V gene, J gene and CDR3 annotation of TCR sequences. TCRs were defined as expanded if a significant change between any two time points was detected under a Poisson model with p below 0.0001. TCR abundances were normalised to the total number of TCRs sequenced per sample and expressed as counts per million. TRAV1-2 paired with TRAJ12, TRAJ20 or TRAJ33 defined MAIT TCRs, while TRAV10 paired with TRAJ18 defined iNKT TCRs. VDJdb, accessed 1 November 2021, was searched for CMV, EBV and SARS-CoV-2 annotated TCRs, excluding TCRs annotated for multiple antigens. The public reads were reanalyzed by TCRdb: fastp trimming at Q25, MiXCR alignment, in-frame beta chains only. Each CDR3 protein appears once, grouped with its most common genes and DNA. The V and J calls were determined by TCRdb, not by the authors. A total of 25,000 to 30,000 distinct CDR3 sequences appear in this sample, 3.5% to 5.5% of them only once. 10% of the sample is in the top ten clones.

The CDR3 numbers 13 residues from cysteine through phenylalanine. Only the CDR3 portion is preserved as DNA: 39 bases, with reading frame beginning at the first base. The junction shows trimming of 4 bases on V and 4 bases on J, plus 10 bases between the germline ends. Ten or more counts support this clonotype. Its target antigen remains unknown. Nothing much larger sits one base from this clone, and base qualities are not available. This clonotype was obtained from an adult who was a healthcare worker with PCR-confirmed SARS-CoV-2 infection or an uninfected control (not recorded which). The sample taken for sequencing was whole blood. This receptor chain uses TRBV12-3 or TRBV12-4 and TRBJ1-2; matching of 6 bases hints at TRBD1 as the D gene. The CDR3 loop reads CASSWTERYGYTF. The DNA sequence reads TGTGCCAGCAGTTGGACAGAGCGCTATGGCTACACCTTC.